The 23 T cell receptor beta chains in this list originate from one sample, sequenced in a study of regulatory T cells in long-lasting Graves disease (dated by TCRdb to the early 2020s). What this sample's time point label stands for: persistent/refractory GD, antithyroid drugs over 5 years with positive TRAb. RNA was extracted from PBMCs in TRIzol for both TCR sequencing and RNA sequencing. The library was produced with multiplex PCR. TCRdb shows the sequencer as Illumina HiSeq 4000. iRepertoire HTBI primers and Arm-PCR amplification of CDR3 regions were used to construct TCR beta libraries. TCRdb took the public reads, trimmed them with fastp at Q25, ran MiXCR for clone calling and kept in-frame beta chains. One record per CDR3 amino acid sequence lists the most common genes and DNA. Present in this sample are roughly 500,000 distinct CDR3 sequences, 20% to 25% of which were seen just once. The ten most abundant clones make up roughly 7.7% of the sample.

The sample in question was peripheral blood mononuclear cells (PBMCs), obtained when the disease was refractory, from a patient treated with antithyroid drugs. The receptors originated from a female donor with Graves disease.

The rearrangement uses TRBV30 and TRBJ2-7, with a tentative D call TRBD2 (6 bases). The V and J ends lost 0 bases and 6 bases respectively, with 18 bases between them. CDR1 and CDR2 from the germline V gene are GTSNPN and SVGIG (reference sequence). The CDR3 consists of 15 residues. CDR3 in DNA: TGTGCCTGGAGTGTAGCGGGCAGGGACCCATCCGAGCAGTACTTC. Protein: CAWSVAGRDPSEQYF.

This clonotype was recorded a few times. CDR3: CATSRDVGEKLFF. The CDR3 bases are TGTGCCACCAGCAGGGATGTAGGTGAAAAACTGTTTTTT. The chain is built from TRBV15 and TRBJ1-4; no definite D call. CDR1 and CDR2 from the germline V gene are LNHNV and YYDKDF (reference sequence). The CDR3 is 13 amino acids. V was clipped by 3 bases and J by 7 bases, with 9 bases between them.

The chain employs TRBV7-2 and TRBJ2-2; the D gene is possibly TRBD1 (5 bases). V was trimmed by 2 bases and J by 1 base, leaving 11 bases between them. Germline values: CDR1 SGHTA, CDR2 FQGNSA. The CDR3 is 16 amino acids. The CDR3 loop reads CASSLIGVQNTGELFF. In DNA form, the CDR3 reads TGTGCCAGCAGCTTAATAGGGGTCCAGAACACCGGGGAGCTGTTTTTT.

The table lists this clonotype with a few counts. The chain employs TRBV5-5 and TRBJ2-4, with TRBD1 matching 11 bases. V dropped 3 bases and J dropped 6; count of bases not matched to a gene: 2. Germline V gene data show CDR1 as SGHKS and CDR2 as YYEKEE (reference sequence). This CDR3 is 14 amino acids long. In DNA form, the CDR3 reads TGTGCCAGCAGCTCGGACAGGGGGCGAAACATTCAGTACTTC. It translates to CASSSDRGRNIQYF.

This clonotype occurred a few times. The rearrangement joins TRBV20-1 to TRBJ2-7, with 7 bases that match TRBD1. Germline-derived CDR1 and CDR2 are DFQATT and SNEGSKA (reference sequence). CDR3 length equals 13 residues. With 5 bases clipped from V and 4 bases from J, the junction kept 8 bases outside the gene matches. CDR3 nucleotides: TGCAGTGCTCTAAGCCGGGACAGATACGAGCAGTACTTC. Amino acids: CSALSRDRYEQYF.

V and J are TRBV19 and TRBJ2-3; TRBD1 matches at 9 bases. J lost 2 bases, V lost 3 bases, and 6 bases had no gene match. This CDR3 comprises 16 residues. Germline V gene data show CDR1 as LNHDA and CDR2 as SQIVND (reference sequence). The CDR3 coding sequence is TGTGCCAGTAGTATCGGGACAGGGTCCTTCACAGATACGCAGTATTTT. Its protein product is CASSIGTGSFTDTQYF. Filled out from reference TRBV19 and TRBJ2-3, the complete variable domain reads DGGITQSPKYLFRKEGQNVTLSCEQNLNHDAMYWYRQDPGQGLRLIYYSQIVNDFQKGDIAEGYSVSREKKESFPLTVTSAQKNPTAFYLCASSIGTGSFTDTQYFGPGTRLTVL.

This clonotype was seen a few times. V and J are TRBV5-4 and TRBJ1-1, with D unresolved. The CDR3 spans 15 residues. The germline V gene has CDR1 SGHNT and CDR2 YYREEE (reference sequence). Trimming pared 4 bases from V and 3 bases from J, leaving 16 bases between. The CDR3 reads CASSAGIRADTEAFF. The CDR3 region has the DNA TGTGCCAGCAGCGCCGGGATCCGGGCGGACACTGAAGCTTTCTTT.

The chain couples TRBV10-3 to TRBJ2-7; D may be TRBD1 (5 bases). The germline V and J ends were trimmed by 5 bases and 2 bases, with 10 bases remaining between them. The V gene's germline CDR1 is ENHRY and CDR2 SYGVKD. CDR3 length equals 13 residues. CDR3 nucleotide sequence: TGTGCCATCAGTCATGACAGTACCTACGAGCAGTACTTC. Its protein product is CAISHDSTYEQYF.

Only a few counts were recorded for this clonotype. The chain carries TRBV4-1 and TRBJ2-7; 8 bases are shared with TRBD1. The CDR3 consists of 17 residues. Germline V lookup: CDR1 MGHRA, CDR2 YSYEKL. V dropped 0 bases and J dropped 0; count of bases not matched to a gene: 7. This CDR3 reads CASSQDNTGGYSYEQYF. DNA of the CDR3: TGCGCCAGCAGCCAAGACAATACAGGGGGATACTCCTACGAGCAGTACTTC.

This clonotype was counted ten times or more. The chain links TRBV7-6 to TRBJ2-5; D is undetermined. This CDR3 comprises 12 residues. Germline V CDR1 and CDR2: SGHVS, FNYEAQ. V was pared by 3 bases and J by 0 bases, with 2 bases between. The CDR3: CASSFNQETQYF. The CDR3 bases are TGTGCCAGCAGCTTTAACCAAGAGACCCAGTACTTC.

The sample holds many counts of this clonotype. V gene TRBV7-2 combines with J gene TRBJ2-5; D may match TRBD1 or TRBD2 (5 bases each). Germline assignment: CDR1 SGHTA and CDR2 FQGNSA. This CDR3 contains 16 residues. Trimming removed 0 bases from V and 4 bases from J, with 15 bases in between. The CDR3 DNA is TGTGCCAGCAGCTTAGCCGGAATTAGAGGGGTAGAGACCCAGTACTTC. As protein: CASSLAGIRGVETQYF.

This clonotype was seen just once. The V and J genes are TRBV18 and TRBJ1-3; D is uncertain. Trimming pared 2 bases from V and 5 bases from J, leaving 16 bases between. This CDR3 has 16 amino acids. Germline lookup yields CDR1 KGHSH and CDR2 LQKENI. Here the CDR3 DNA reads TGTGCCAGCTCACCAAGCGGGCAGTCTAGCCGAAACACCATATATTTT. Amino acids: CASSPSGQSSRNTIYF.

This clonotype was picked up a small number of times. The chain is built from TRBV12-5 and TRBJ1-1; D uncertain. The V and J ends lost 4 bases and 5 bases respectively, with 14 bases between them. This CDR3 region has 14 residues. CDR1 and CDR2 from the germline V gene are LGHNT and FRNRAP. In nucleotides, the CDR3 is TGTGCTAGTGGTTCCCACCATCTGGGGACTGAAGCTTTCTTT. This encodes CASGSHHLGTEAFF.

This rearrangement joins TRBV29-1 to TRBJ2-1, with TRBD2 matching over 9 bases. Germline values: CDR1 SQVTM, CDR2 ANQGSEA. This CDR3 spans 18 amino acids. J lost 3 bases, V lost 6 bases, and 18 bases had no gene match. This chain's CDR3 is CSVDFAGGLGQYYNEQFF. CDR3 nucleotides: TGCAGCGTAGACTTTGCGGGGGGGCTTGGGCAGTACTACAATGAGCAGTTCTTC.

With respect to this clonotype: This may stem from a read error, because a much larger clone lies one nucleotide away. DNA for the CDR3: TGTGCCAGCACCATGGGGGTGGACTATGGCTACGCCTTC. This encodes CASTMGVDYGYAF. The chain combines TRBV6-2 or TRBV6-3 with TRBJ1-2, with TRBD1 as a possible D gene (5 bases). From germline, CDR1 is MNHEY and CDR2 SVGEGT. The CDR3 has 13 amino acids.

The V and J genes are TRBV18 and TRBJ1-5; weak D call: TRBD1 (5 bases). The germline CDR1 and CDR2 sequences are KGHSH and LQKENI. This CDR3 contains 14 residues. V lost 6 bases, J lost 9 bases, and 18 bases lay in between. The CDR3 loop reads CASSTGDPYLPQHF. CDR3 coding DNA: TGTGCCAGCTCCACAGGTGACCCTTATCTGCCCCAGCATTTT.

This clonotype was seen repeatedly, ten times or more. V usage is TRBV12-3 or TRBV12-4 and J usage is TRBJ2-5, with TRBD1 identical over 7 bases. V shed 4 bases and J 1 base; nucleotides not matched to a gene: 0. This CDR3 is built from 13 residues. CDR3 protein: CASSSGGQETQYF. The DNA of the CDR3 is TGTGCCAGCAGTTCAGGGGGCCAAGAGACCCAGTACTTC.

This clonotype was counted many times. The chain employs TRBV29-1 and TRBJ1-2; D not certain. The CDR3 spans 12 residues. Trimming removed 4 bases from V and 4 bases from J, with 10 bases in between. Germline assignment: CDR1 SQVTM and CDR2 ANQGSEA. The CDR3 reads CSVGGLSYGYTF. CDR3 in DNA: TGCAGCGTTGGAGGGCTTAGCTATGGCTACACCTTC.

This rearrangement joins TRBV7-9 to TRBJ2-6; 9 bases match TRBD1. The germline V gene has CDR1 SEHNR and CDR2 FQNEAQ (reference sequence). V dropped 5 bases and J dropped 1; count of bases not matched to a gene: 12. The CDR3 covers 19 residues. CDR3 in amino acids: CASSDSWGQGQSGANVLTF. As DNA, the CDR3 is TGTGCCAGCAGCGACTCTTGGGGACAGGGCCAATCTGGGGCCAACGTCCTGACTTTC. Full variable domain (remainder filled in from reference TRBV7-9 and TRBJ2-6): DTGVSQNPRHKITKRGQNVTFRCDPISEHNRLYWYRQTLGQGPEFLTYFQNEAQLEKSRLLSDRFSAERPKGSFSTLEIQRTEQGDSAMYLCASSDSWGQGQSGANVLTFGAGSRLTVL.

This rearrangement joins TRBV20-1 to TRBJ2-1; TRBD1 aligns across 8 bases. This CDR3 contains 17 residues. CDR1 and CDR2 (germline): DFQATT, SNEGSKA (reference sequence). V shed 5 bases and J 6 bases; nucleotides not matched to a gene: 18. The CDR3 DNA sequence: TGCAGTGCTGGACAGACGGACAGGGTCGGTGGAAGCAATGAGCAGTTCTTC. Translation gives CSAGQTDRVGGSNEQFF.

This clonotype was found many times. J is TRBJ1-4 and V is TRBV2; D is perhaps TRBD1 (6 bases). Germline V lookup: CDR1 SNHLY, CDR2 FYNNEI. This CDR3 is 16 amino acids long. V was trimmed by 7 bases and J by 4 bases, leaving 19 bases between them. CDR3 loop: CASTLQTKDSNEKLFF. Here the CDR3 DNA reads TGTGCCAGCACACTCCAGACGAAGGACAGTAATGAAAAACTGTTTTTT.

The DNA for the CDR3 is TGTGCCAGCAGCCTGGGACAGGGGGCCCGGGGGGCCCAGTACTTC. This translates into CASSLGQGARGAQYF. The gene calls are TRBV3-1 and TRBJ2-5; 12 bases align to TRBD1. The CDR3 has 15 residues. Germline assignment: CDR1 LGHDT and CDR2 YNNKEL (reference sequence). Trimming took 4 bases from V and 9 from J; bases not matched to a gene: 9.

The J gene is TRBJ2-5, the V gene TRBV20-1; 7 nucleotides line up with TRBD1. CDR3 length equals 14 residues. V gave up 5 bases and J gave up 5 bases; unmatched junction bases: 11. Per germline, CDR1 DFQATT and CDR2 SNEGSKA (reference sequence). The CDR3 protein is CSAPQLTGSETQYF. CDR3 nucleotides: TGCAGTGCTCCTCAATTGACAGGGAGTGAGACCCAGTACTTC.